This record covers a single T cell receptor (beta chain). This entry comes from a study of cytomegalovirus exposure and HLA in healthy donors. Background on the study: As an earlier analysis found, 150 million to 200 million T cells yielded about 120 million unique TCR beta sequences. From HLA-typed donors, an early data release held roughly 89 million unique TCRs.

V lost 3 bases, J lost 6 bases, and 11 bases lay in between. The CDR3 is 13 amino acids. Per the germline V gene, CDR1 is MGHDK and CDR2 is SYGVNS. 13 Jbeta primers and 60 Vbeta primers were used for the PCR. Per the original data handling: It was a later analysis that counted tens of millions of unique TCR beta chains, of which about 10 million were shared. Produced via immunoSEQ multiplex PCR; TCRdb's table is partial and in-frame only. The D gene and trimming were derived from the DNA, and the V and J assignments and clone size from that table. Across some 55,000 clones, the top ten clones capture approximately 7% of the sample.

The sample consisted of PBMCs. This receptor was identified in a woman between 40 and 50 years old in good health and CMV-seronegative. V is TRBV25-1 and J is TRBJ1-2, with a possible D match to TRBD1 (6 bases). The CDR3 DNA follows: TGTGCCAGCAGTGAGTGGACAGTCGATGGCTACACCTTC. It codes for CASSEWTVDGYTF.